The 7 T cell receptor beta chains presented below share a single source sample, sequenced in a study of STAT5B mutations in CD4+ large granular lymphocyte leukemia. Method: immunoSEQ multiplex PCR; TCRdb's copy keeps in-frame clones and lacks some. In the table there are tens of thousands of clones, nearly 90% of which are singletons. The sequencing input was CD4+ T cells from blood buffy coats. The receptors here all came from a human donor in good health.

The gene calls are TRBV10-3 and TRBJ2-7, with TRBD2 matching 14 bases. The CDR3 sequence is 15 residues long. Trimming at V came to 6 bases and at J to 2 bases, leaving 3 bases not matched to a gene. Germline CDR1 ENHRY, CDR2 SYGVKD. CDR3 nucleotides: TGTGCCATCAGGGGACTAGCGGGAGACACCTACGAGCAGTACTTC. Amino acids: CAIRGLAGDTYEQYF.

The rearrangement links TRBV14 to TRBJ2-1, with D possibly TRBD2 on 5 matching bases. The CDR3 consists of 14 residues. The germline CDR1 and CDR2 sequences are SGHDN and FVKESK. V was pared by 4 bases and J by 3 bases, with 10 bases between. CDR3: CASSPSGFYNEQFF. In DNA form, the CDR3 reads TGTGCCAGCAGCCCCAGCGGCTTCTACAATGAGCAGTTCTTC. Variable domain in full (rest from reference TRBV14 and TRBJ2-1): EAGVTQFPSHSVIEKGQTVTLRCDPISGHDNLYWYRRVMGKEIKFLLHFVKESKQDESGMPNNRFLAERTGGTYSTLKVQPAELEDSGVYFCASSPSGFYNEQFFGPGTRLTVL.

To note about this clone: Other DNA sequences in this specimen translate into the identical CDR3. J is TRBJ1-2 and V is TRBV2; tentative D call: TRBD1 (6 bases). The germline CDR1 and CDR2 sequences are SNHLY and FYNNEI. The V and J ends lost 5 bases and 8 bases respectively, with 18 bases between them. The CDR3 consists of 14 residues. This chain's CDR3 is CASSPDRGAGGYTF. Written as DNA, the CDR3 is TGTGCCAGCAGTCCGGATAGGGGGGCAGGGGGCTACACCTTC.

J is TRBJ1-5 and V is TRBV2, with D maybe TRBD1 (5 bases). The CDR3 consists of 13 residues. In germline, CDR1 is SNHLY, CDR2 FYNNEI. V lost 11 bases, J lost 1 base, and 12 bases lay in between. The CDR3 region is CAWGLGSNQPQHF. In DNA form, the CDR3 reads TGTGCCTGGGGCCTGGGGAGCAATCAGCCCCAGCATTTT.

This chain joins TRBV10-1 and TRBJ2-2, with a tentative D call TRBD1 (5 bases). CDR3 length: 14 amino acids. Trimming shortened V by 10 bases and J by 0 bases, and 12 bases separated the two germline ends. CDR1 and CDR2 from the germline V gene are WNHNN and SYGVQD (reference sequence). The CDR3 nucleotides are TGCGCCAACCCCAGGGTCCCGAACACCGGGGAGCTGTTTTTT. This translates into CANPRVPNTGELFF.

The chain employs TRBV6-1 and TRBJ1-5, with D perhaps TRBD1 (5 bases). V dropped 6 bases and J dropped 5 bases, with 11 bases sitting between them. CDR1 and CDR2 from the germline V gene are MNHNS and SASEGT. The CDR3 loop spans 13 amino acids. CDR3 residues: CASSGRGDQPQHF. Written as DNA, the CDR3 is TGTGCCAGCAGCGGACGGGGCGATCAGCCCCAGCATTTT.

The J gene is TRBJ2-5, the V gene TRBV29-1, with a possible D match to TRBD1 (6 bases). CDR3 length equals 13 residues. V lost 7 bases to trimming and J lost 5 bases, with 17 bases between them. Germline loops: CDR1 SQVTM, CDR2 ANQGSEA. The CDR3 bases are TGCAGCGCCCACCTGACAAGGGGGGAGACCCAGTACTTC. It yields the protein CSAHLTRGETQYF.